The present TCR beta chain was sequenced within a study of CD8+ T cells in alopecia areata. Germline CDR1 and CDR2: KGHSH and LQKENI. Trimming at V came to 5 bases and at J to 6 bases, leaving 7 bases not matched to a gene. The CDR3 covers 14 residues. Study-wide findings and caveats: Lesional scalp, notably in alopecia totalis/universalis, had clonality above that of normal scalp.

Concerning this clone itself: Its specificity is not known.

After isolation, RNA underwent reverse transcription to generate cDNA as the sequencing template. Libraries were prepared by immunoSEQ multiplex PCR; TCRdb keeps only in-frame clonotypes and omits some of them. The sample lists approximately 150,000 clones; 45% to 60% were seen once. Using a FACSAria, the CD4+ and CD8+ T cells were sorted from the PBMCs. The genes are TRBV18 and TRBJ2-7; 10 positions agree with TRBD1. The sequence derives from a human donor in good health. The sample consisted of CD4+ T cells sorted from blood. DNA of the CDR3: TGTGCCAGCTCAACCGGGACAGGGGTCCTCGAGCAGTACTTC. Its translation: CASSTGTGVLEQYF. The full variable domain, completed using reference TRBV18 and TRBJ2-7, is NAGVMQNPRHLVRRRGQEARLRCSPMKGHSHVYWYRQLPEEGLKFMVYLQKENIIDESGMPKERFSAEFPKEGPSILRIQQVVRGDSAAYFCASSTGTGVLEQYFGPGTRLTVT.